These T cell receptor beta chains were read from a single sample in a study of cytomegalovirus exposure and HLA in healthy donors. Some clones are missing from TCRdb's copy, which holds only in-frame ones; the method was immunoSEQ multiplex PCR. This repertoire shows about 160,000 clones, about 80% found once; its top ten account for 3% to 4.5%. Sequencing was performed on PBMCs. All receptors come from a man aged 25 to 40 in good health and CMV-seropositive. The CDR3 runs from the conserved cysteine through the conserved F or W. The D gene is left open where the match is weak. Size tells how often a clone was seen (once, few, many) or the class of an expanded clone, and some rows leave it out.

CASSPSLFYEQYF,TGTGCCAGCAGCCCCTCCTTGTTCTACGAGCAGTACTTC,NA,NA,TRBV27,TRBJ2-7
CASTTGDQPQHF,TGTGCCAGCACTACGGGGGATCAGCCCCAGCATTTT,NA,NA,TRBV6-5,TRBJ1-5
CAISHRTDTDTQYF,TGTGCCATCTCCCACAGGACAGACACAGATACGCAGTATTTT,NA,NA,TRBV10-3,TRBJ2-3
CASSTPKSSGANVLTF,TGTGCCAGTAGTACACCCAAGAGCTCTGGGGCCAACGTCCTGACTTTC,NA,NA,TRBV19,TRBJ2-6
CAWSPTEAPTEKLFF,TGTGCCTGGAGTCCAACAGAAGCCCCCACTGAAAAACTGTTTTTT,NA,NA,TRBV30,TRBJ1-4
CASSPLQEVDTQYF,TGTGCCAGCAGCCCCCTGCAGGAGGTAGATACGCAGTATTTT,NA,NA,TRBV7-7,TRBJ2-3
CASSQPATAYEQYF,TGCGCCAGCAGCCAACCGGCGACAGCCTACGAGCAGTACTTC,NA,NA,TRBV4-1,TRBJ2-7
CASSLRQGRSNTEAFF,TGCGCCAGCAGCTTGAGGCAGGGGAGATCGAACACTGAAGCTTTCTTT,once,NA,TRBV5-1,TRBJ1-1
CAWSEASTDTQYF,TGTGCCTGGAGTGAAGCTAGCACAGATACGCAGTATTTT,once,NA,TRBV30,TRBJ2-3
CASSLGTAQETQYF,TGCGCCAGCAGCTTGGGGACAGCGCAAGAGACCCAGTACTTC,NA,NA,TRBV5-1,TRBJ2-5
CASSLPPGQGPYEQYF,TGTGCCAGCAGTTTGCCCCCGGGACAGGGCCCCTACGAGCAGTACTTC,NA,TRBD1,TRBV7-3,TRBJ2-7
CASSLTGGGQPQHF,TGCGCCAGCAGCTTAACAGGGGGTGGACAGCCCCAGCATTTT,NA,TRBD1,TRBV5-1,TRBJ1-5
CASSPGFGTGSYEQYF,TGTGCCAGCAGCCCGGGGTTCGGGACAGGGTCCTACGAGCAGTACTTC,NA,TRBD1,TRBV11-1,TRBJ2-7
CASSLGSTNYGYTF,TGTGCCAGCAGTTTAGGCAGTACTAACTATGGCTACACCTTC,NA,NA,TRBV28,TRBJ1-2
CAISGPVGGTIYF,TGTGCCATCAGTGGCCCCGTCGGAGGCACCATATATTTT,NA,NA,TRBV10-3,TRBJ1-3
CASSQAGFPDTQYF,TGTGCCAGCAGCCAAGCGGGGTTCCCAGATACGCAGTATTTT,NA,TRBD2,TRBV6-7,TRBJ2-3
CASSTGQGGSYEQYF,TGTGCCAGTAGCACCGGACAGGGGGGCTCCTACGAGCAGTACTTC,NA,TRBD1,TRBV19,TRBJ2-7
CASSPSGKTTNEKLFF,TGTGCCAGCAGTCCCTCGGGGAAGACAACTAATGAAAAACTGTTTTTT,NA,NA,TRBV28,TRBJ1-4
CASSWTGRGGSYEQYF,TGTGCCAGCAGTTGGACAGGGAGGGGGGGTTCCTACGAGCAGTACTTC,once,NA,TRBV28,TRBJ2-7
CATTGDSYEQYF,TGTGCCACAACAGGGGACTCCTACGAGCAGTACTTC,NA,TRBD1,TRBV2,TRBJ2-7
CAWSPGRSPLHF,TGTGCCTGGAGCCCGGGAAGATCACCCCTCCACTTT,NA,NA,TRBV30,TRBJ1-6
CASSSGGQVFYEQYF,TGTGCCAGCAGTTCGGGGGGACAGGTTTTTTACGAGCAGTACTTC,NA,NA,TRBV28,TRBJ2-7
CASSTQGASTEAFF,TGTGCCAGCAGCACTCAGGGGGCCAGCACTGAAGCTTTCTTT,once,TRBD1,TRBV6-6,TRBJ1-1
CASSLPRTGEGKDEQYF,TGTGCCAGCAGCCTACCGCGGACAGGGGAGGGGAAAGACGAGCAGTACTTC,NA,TRBD1,TRBV7-2,TRBJ2-7
CAISAGGPGGETQYF,TGTGCCATCAGTGCGGGGGGGCCAGGTGGAGAGACCCAGTACTTC,NA,TRBD2,TRBV10-3,TRBJ2-5
CASRPGQTAEQYF,TGCGCCAGTCGACCGGGACAAACAGCCGAGCAGTACTTC,NA,NA,TRBV5-1,TRBJ2-7
CASSLGQPNQPQHF,TGTGCCAGCAGTTTGGGACAGCCCAATCAGCCCCAGCATTTT,NA,TRBD1,TRBV28,TRBJ1-5
CASSPGQGLYTEAFF,TGTGCCAGCAGCCCGGGACAGGGACTATACACTGAAGCTTTCTTT,few,TRBD1,TRBV7-6,TRBJ1-1
CASSLEGSSEAFF,TGCGCCAGCAGCTTGGAGGGGTCGAGTGAAGCTTTCTTT,NA,NA,TRBV5-1,TRBJ1-1
CASSFRQGTETQYF,TGTGCCAGCAGCTTTCGACAGGGAACAGAGACCCAGTACTTC,NA,TRBD1,TRBV7-6,TRBJ2-5
CASSLALATDTQYF,TGTGCCAGCAGTTTGGCGCTAGCCACAGATACGCAGTATTTT,NA,NA,TRBV27,TRBJ2-3
CAWRQGEGNSPLHF,TGTGCCTGGCGACAGGGAGAGGGTAATTCACCCCTCCACTTT,NA,TRBD1,TRBV30,TRBJ1-6
CASSVRTGESQPQHF,TGTGCCAGCAGTGTACGGACAGGGGAAAGTCAGCCCCAGCATTTT,NA,TRBD1,TRBV27,TRBJ1-5
CASSSDGDTEAFF,TGTGCCAGCAGCTCTGATGGAGACACTGAAGCTTTCTTT,few,NA,TRBV13,TRBJ1-1
CASSLVSRGNEQFF,TGTGCCAGCAGCTTAGTCTCTAGGGGTAATGAGCAGTTCTTC,NA,NA,TRBV7-2,TRBJ2-1
CASSEGERIWTEAFF,TGTGCCAGCAGTGAAGGGGAGCGGATTTGGACTGAAGCTTTCTTT,NA,NA,TRBV6-1,TRBJ1-1
CASSQVGRDTGELFF,TGCGCCAGCAGCCAAGTTGGTCGCGACACCGGGGAGCTGTTTTTT,few,NA,TRBV4-3,TRBJ2-2
CATNAGRVETQYF,TGTGCCACCAATGCGGGGCGCGTGGAGACCCAGTACTTC,NA,NA,TRBV15,TRBJ2-5
CASSQQDLGGSYEQYF,TGCGCCAGCAGCCAACAGGACCTAGGGGGCTCCTACGAGCAGTACTTC,NA,NA,TRBV4-1,TRBJ2-7
CASSPRLGYNEQFF,TGTGCCAGCAGCCCCAGACTTGGCTACAATGAGCAGTTCTTC,NA,NA,TRBV9,TRBJ2-1
CASGSPGSGGRDTQYF,TGTGCCAGCGGATCCCCCGGCAGCGGGGGCCGGGATACGCAGTATTTT,NA,TRBD2,TRBV28,TRBJ2-3
CASSRGLHTGELFF,TGTGCCAGCAGCCGGGGACTTCACACCGGGGAGCTGTTTTTT,NA,NA,TRBV7-9,TRBJ2-2
CASSQEDGELFF,TGTGCCAGCAGCCAGGAGGACGGGGAGCTGTTTTTT,NA,NA,TRBV14,TRBJ2-2
CASSLGQTNEKLFF,TGTGCCAGCAGCTTAGGGCAAACTAATGAAAAACTGTTTTTT,NA,NA,TRBV7-9,TRBJ1-4
CASSISGGVYGYTF,TGTGCCAGCAGTATCTCAGGGGGCGTCTATGGCTACACCTTC,few,TRBD1,TRBV27,TRBJ1-2
CASSLGRGSKQPQHF,TGTGCCAGCAGCTTGGGGCGGGGGTCAAAGCAGCCCCAGCATTTT,NA,NA,TRBV5-6,TRBJ1-5
CASSEVLAGGFTDTQYF,TGCGCCAGCAGTGAGGTACTAGCGGGGGGGTTTACAGATACGCAGTATTTT,NA,TRBD2,TRBV10-2,TRBJ2-3
CAWSTTVHEQFF,TGTGCCTGGAGTACGACAGTGCATGAGCAGTTCTTC,few,NA,TRBV30,TRBJ2-1
CASSQLVGTEYNEQFF,TGCGCCAGCAGCCAATTAGTAGGGACAGAGTACAATGAGCAGTTCTTC,NA,TRBD1,TRBV4-1,TRBJ2-1
CSVEDLGDRDSYEQYF,TGCAGCGTTGAAGATCTTGGGGACAGGGACTCCTACGAGCAGTACTTC,NA,TRBD1,TRBV29-1,TRBJ2-7
CASSQRLREGSEKLFF,TGTGCCAGCAGCCAGCGTTTGAGGGAGGGGAGTGAAAAACTGTTTTTT,NA,NA,TRBV14,TRBJ1-4
CAGRQGAGTEAFF,TGTGCCGGAAGACAGGGGGCTGGCACTGAAGCTTTCTTT,few,TRBD1,TRBV2,TRBJ1-1
CASAQGQNTGELFF,TGTGCTAGTGCCCAGGGGCAGAACACCGGGGAGCTGTTTTTT,NA,NA,TRBV12-5,TRBJ2-2
CASSPTSGTSYEQYF,TGTGCCAGCTCACCTACCTCCGGGACTTCCTACGAGCAGTACTTC,few,NA,TRBV18,TRBJ2-7
CASKASGGRADTQYF,TGTGCCAGCAAGGCGAGCGGGGGGCGGGCAGATACGCAGTATTTT,NA,TRBD2,TRBV11-2,TRBJ2-3